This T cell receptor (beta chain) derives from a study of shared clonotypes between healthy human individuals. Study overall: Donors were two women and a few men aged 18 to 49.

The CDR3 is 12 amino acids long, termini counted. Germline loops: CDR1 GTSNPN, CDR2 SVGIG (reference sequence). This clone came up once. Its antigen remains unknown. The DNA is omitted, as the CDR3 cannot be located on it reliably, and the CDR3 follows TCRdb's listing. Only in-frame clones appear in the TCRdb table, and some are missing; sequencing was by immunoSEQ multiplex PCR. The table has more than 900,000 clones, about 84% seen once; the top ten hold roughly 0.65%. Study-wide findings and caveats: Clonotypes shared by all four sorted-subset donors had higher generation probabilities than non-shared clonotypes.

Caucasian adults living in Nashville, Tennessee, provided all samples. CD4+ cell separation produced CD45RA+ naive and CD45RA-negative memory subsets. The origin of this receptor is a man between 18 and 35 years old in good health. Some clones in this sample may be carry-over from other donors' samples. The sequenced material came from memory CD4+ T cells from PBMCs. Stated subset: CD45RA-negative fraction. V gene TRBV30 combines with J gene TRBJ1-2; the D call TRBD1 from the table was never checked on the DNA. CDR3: CARGDRAYGCTF.